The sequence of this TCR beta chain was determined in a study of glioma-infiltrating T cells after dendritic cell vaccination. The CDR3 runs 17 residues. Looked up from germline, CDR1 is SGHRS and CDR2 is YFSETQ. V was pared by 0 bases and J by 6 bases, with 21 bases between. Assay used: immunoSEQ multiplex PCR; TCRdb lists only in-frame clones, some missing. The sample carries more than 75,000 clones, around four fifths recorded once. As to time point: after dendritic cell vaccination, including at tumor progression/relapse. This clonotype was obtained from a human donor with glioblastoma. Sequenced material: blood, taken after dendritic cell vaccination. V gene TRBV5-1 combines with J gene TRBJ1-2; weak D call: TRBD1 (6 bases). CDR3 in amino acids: CASSLEGRGSSRDGYTF. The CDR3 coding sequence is TGCGCCAGCAGCTTGGAGGGCAGGGGATCTTCGAGAGATGGCTACACCTTC.